The clone carrying this T cell receptor beta chain has just one count. Its antigen is currently unknown. The CDR3 spans 15 residues. Germline CDR1 SGHTA, CDR2 FQGNSA. V trimming: 5 bases; J trimming: 4 bases; junction bases outside the gene matches: 7. This sample is drawn from a study of PD-L1 blockade in urothelial cancer. At the level of the study: Between 0 and 3 prior chemotherapy regimens had been given to patients.

Noted time point: pretreatment peripheral blood. Sample numbers ranged from 1 to 8 per patient, encompassing pretreatment and on-treatment collections. This table comes from immunoSEQ multiplex PCR, and its TCRdb copy is limited to in-frame clones, with some not included. The table has some 71,000 clones, approximately 86% seen once. Study-level points and caveats: Below-median pretreatment blood TCR clonality was associated with improved progression-free and overall survival.

The source material was PBMCs, sampled around atezolizumab (anti-PD-L1) treatment. The TCR comes from a man in his 60s with urothelial cancer. The chain links TRBV7-2 to TRBJ2-7; 11 bases agree with TRBD2. The CDR3: CASSTTTSGVYEQYF. The DNA of the CDR3 is TGTGCCAGCAGCACGACGACTAGCGGGGTTTACGAGCAGTACTTC. Complete variable domain (other parts from reference TRBV7-2 and TRBJ2-7): GAGVSQSPSNKVTEKGKDVELRCDPISGHTALYWYRQSLGQGLEFLIYFQGNSAPDKSGLPSDRFSAERTGGSVSTLTIQRTQQEDSAVYLCASSTTTSGVYEQYFGPGTRLTVT.